Presented here are 9 T cell receptor beta chains from one specimen sequenced in a study of cytomegalovirus exposure and HLA in healthy donors. A multiplex PCR was run with 60 Vbeta primers and 13 Jbeta primers. The method was immunoSEQ multiplex PCR; TCRdb's version includes in-frame clones alone and lacks a portion of them. The sample has approximately 170,000 clones; approximately 81% are singletons. Specimen: PBMCs. The source is a man aged 45-65 years in good health and CMV-seropositive.

As concerns this clone: Other nucleotide sequences in the sample specify the same CDR3. This chain connects TRBV11-1 to TRBJ2-7, with 7 positions matching TRBD2. From germline, CDR1 is SGHAT and CDR2 FQDESV (reference sequence). V trimming: 3 bases; J trimming: 5 bases; junction bases outside the gene matches: 4. The CDR3 is made up of 13 amino acids. The CDR3 is CASSLRLADEQYF. The CDR3 DNA is TGTGCCAGCAGCTTGCGACTAGCAGACGAGCAGTACTTC.

V usage is TRBV7-3 and J usage is TRBJ2-2, with a tentative D call TRBD1 (7 bases). The CDR3 consists of 16 residues. Per the germline V gene, CDR1 is SGHTA and CDR2 is FQGTGA. The V end lost 4 bases, the J end lost 6 bases, and 18 bases lay between the germline ends. Here the CDR3 reads CASSSQRRGRPGELFF. The DNA for the CDR3 is TGTGCCAGCAGCTCCCAGAGGAGGGGGCGGCCCGGGGAGCTGTTTTTT. Full variable domain (missing parts from reference TRBV7-3 and TRBJ2-2): GAGVSQTPSNKVTEKGKYVELRCDPISGHTALYWYRQSLGQGPEFLIYFQGTGAADDSGLPNDRFFAVRPEGSVSTLKIQRTERGDSAVYLCASSSQRRGRPGELFFGEGSRLTVL.

In its sample, this clone was seen a few times. The J gene is TRBJ1-2, the V gene TRBV29-1, with D possibly matching TRBD1 (6 bases). Looked up from germline, CDR1 is SQVTM and CDR2 is ANQGSEA. The V and J ends lost 3 bases and 4 bases respectively, with 12 bases between them. The CDR3 covers 13 residues. The CDR3, as DNA: TGCAGCGTTGACCCCCCCAGGGGCTATGGCTACACCTTC. This codes for CSVDPPRGYGYTF.

CDR3 in amino acids: CASSLAFGLATDTQYF. The CDR3 nucleotides read TGTGCCAGCAGCTTAGCCTTCGGATTAGCAACGGATACGCAGTATTTT. The chain uses TRBV7-8 and TRBJ2-3, with D uncertain. The V end was cut by 0 bases, the J end by 6 bases, with 16 bases between. Germline V gives CDR1 SGHVS, CDR2 FQNEAQ. The CDR3 is made up of 16 amino acids.

The chain employs TRBV6-6 and TRBJ2-3; 10 nucleotides line up with TRBD2. CDR1 is MNHNY, CDR2 SVGAGI, per germline (reference sequence). The CDR3 loop spans 16 amino acids. V shed 6 bases and J 4 bases; nucleotides not matched to a gene: 10. The CDR3 coding sequence is TGTGCCAGCAGCTTCGGTAGCGGGAGGTCGGCAGATACGCAGTATTTT. As protein: CASSFGSGRSADTQYF.

The J gene is TRBJ2-3, the V gene TRBV5-1; D unresolved. Trimming shortened V by 2 bases and J by 1 base, and 11 bases separated the two germline ends. This CDR3 comprises 15 residues. Germline V gene lookup returns CDR1 SGHRS and CDR2 YFSETQ. The CDR3 nucleotides are TGCGCCAGCAGCTTCTCCCTAGTCGGCACAGATACGCAGTATTTT. This codes for CASSFSLVGTDTQYF. The full variable domain, in which reference TRBV5-1 and TRBJ2-3 provide the parts outside the CDR3, is KAGVTQTPRYLIKTRGQQVTLSCSPISGHRSVSWYQQTPGQGLQFLFEYFSETQRNKGNFPGRFSGRQFSNSRSEMNVSTLELGDSALYLCASSFSLVGTDTQYFGPGTRLTVL.

The table lists this clone with a count of one. The V gene is TRBV11-2, the J gene TRBJ2-3; D is unclear. V lost 1 base and J lost 2, with 4 bases in between. CDR1 is SGHAT, CDR2 FQNNGV, per germline. The CDR3 covers 13 residues. The CDR3 loop is CASSLGYTDTQYF. CDR3 nucleotide sequence: TGTGCCAGCAGCTTAGGTTACACAGATACGCAGTATTTT.

This chain uses TRBV5-8 with TRBJ2-5; the match to TRBD1 covers 8 bases. This CDR3 is built from 15 residues. V gave up 4 bases and J gave up 2 bases; unmatched junction bases: 7. Germline CDR1 is SGHTS and CDR2 is YDEGEE. The CDR3 sequence: CASSPGTGYQETQYF. The CDR3 bases are TGTGCCAGCAGCCCCGGGACAGGCTATCAAGAGACCCAGTACTTC.

The chain links TRBV2 to TRBJ2-7; D unclear. Germline CDR1 SNHLY, CDR2 FYNNEI. The CDR3 loop spans 10 amino acids. V gave up 6 bases and J gave up 12 bases, with 12 bases separating them. CDR3 nucleotides: TGTGCCAGCAGGTACCTAATGCCGTACTTC. Translated: CASRYLMPYF.